This TCR beta chain was captured in a study of blood T cell repertoires in COVID-19. Study in general: Material from acute and convalescent COVID-19 was sourced from the United States, Italy and Spain. From T cells, B-cell-depleted T cells, or PBMCs came the material, which was cDNA or gDNA.

In the original analysis: The authors estimated nucleated cell counts from reference gene primer amplification. Sequenced by immunoSEQ multiplex PCR; TCRdb stores in-frame clones only, minus some. The V and J calls and clone size were taken over from that table, and D and trimming were inferred from the DNA. The table includes approximately 96,000 clones, about 88% detected once. V was pared by 3 bases and J by 7 bases, with 3 bases between. CDR1 and CDR2 (germline): SQVTM, ANQGSEA. This CDR3 spans 9 amino acids. Sample: peripheral blood. This receptor was obtained from a woman aged 80 or older with acute or convalescent COVID-19. The V call is TRBV29-1, the J call TRBJ1-2; D gene unclear. CDR3 region: CSVDLGYTF. CDR3 coding DNA: TGCAGCGTTGATCTTGGCTACACCTTC.